One sample yielded the 12 T cell receptor beta chains listed below, sequenced in a study of beta chain features in type 1 diabetes. Whole-study results and caveats: There was a moderate but significant shortening of TCRB CDR3s in all four CD4+ subsets of Type 1 diabetes patients.

No antigen is known for these receptors. Expressed TCRB transcripts were sequenced, since all the RNA that had been isolated was reverse transcribed. Sequencing was performed with immunoSEQ multiplex PCR; in TCRdb, only in-frame clones are kept and a portion is missing. There are some 160,000 clones in the sample; approximately 8.7% occur only once, and 0.7% lies in the top ten. The material sequenced was central memory CD4+ T cells from blood. The receptor source for this set is a woman aged 30 to 39 with type 1 diabetes.

This clone turned up a few times. The chain joins TRBV13 to TRBJ2-5, with TRBD1 matching 9 bases. Germline V gene data show CDR1 as PRHDT and CDR2 as FYEKMQ (reference sequence). The V segment lost 5 bases and the J segment 5 bases; nucleotides outside the gene matches: 9. This CDR3 has 15 amino acids. The CDR3 DNA follows: TGTGCCAGCAGCCCAGGAGAGACAGGGGGGGAGACCCAGTACTTC. The encoded protein is CASSPGETGGETQYF. The whole variable domain, filled in from reference TRBV13 and TRBJ2-5, reads AAGVIQSPRHLIKEKRETATLKCYPIPRHDTVYWYQQGPGQDPQFLISFYEKMQSDKGSIPDRFSAQQFSDYHSELNMSSLELGDSALYFCASSPGETGGETQYFGPGTRLLVL.

The J gene is TRBJ2-1, the V gene TRBV4-2; 9 bases fit TRBD2. Germline lookup yields CDR1 LGHNA and CDR2 YNFKEQ. J lost 11 bases, V lost 0 bases, and 5 bases had no gene match. The CDR3 runs 14 residues. The CDR3 loop is CASSQDAGGPQQFF. DNA of the CDR3: TGTGCCAGCAGCCAAGATGCGGGAGGGCCCCAGCAGTTCTTC.

This chain links TRBV5-1 with TRBJ1-1; TRBD1 matches 9 bases. J was trimmed by 5 bases and V by 4 bases; bases with no gene match: 6. Per the germline V gene, CDR1 is SGHRS and CDR2 is YFSETQ. The CDR3 spans 14 residues. This CDR3 reads CASSPDRGGTEAFF. The CDR3, as DNA: TGCGCCAGCAGCCCGGACAGGGGAGGAACTGAAGCTTTCTTT.

This clone came up a few times. The chain is built from TRBV28 and TRBJ2-7, with TRBD1 identical over 9 bases. The CDR3 totals 12 residues. CDR1 is MDHEN, CDR2 SYDVKM, per germline. V lost 2 bases and J lost 13; bases outside the gene matches: 6. The CDR3 protein is CASSLGGQGGYF. DNA of the CDR3: TGTGCCAGCAGTTTAGGGGGACAGGGAGGATACTTC.

The chain recombines TRBV18 with TRBJ2-7; no clear D. CDR1 KGHSH and CDR2 LQKENI come from the germline V gene. This CDR3 has 12 amino acids. The V and J ends lost 1 base and 6 bases respectively, with 7 bases between them. This chain's CDR3 is CASSPRRGEQYF. The CDR3 region has the DNA TGTGCCAGCTCACCACGGAGAGGCGAGCAGTACTTC.

The CDR3 region is CASNDDSLVGGEQFF. In DNA, the CDR3 is TGTGCCAGCAACGACGACAGCCTGGTTGGGGGGGAGCAGTTCTTC. The V call is TRBV6-5, the J call TRBJ2-1, with D possibly TRBD2 on 6 matching bases. Germline V gene lookup returns CDR1 MNHEY and CDR2 SVGAGI. The ends were cut back, 7 bases at V and 10 bases at J, with 23 bases in the middle. The CDR3 is 15 amino acids.

This clone was recorded a few times. The chain links TRBV15 to TRBJ2-1; D is uncertain. The germline V and J ends were trimmed by 0 bases and 8 bases, with 8 bases remaining between them. The CDR3 totals 13 residues. CDR1 is LNHNV and CDR2 is YYDKDF in the germline V gene (reference sequence). The CDR3 bases are TGTGCCACCAGCAGAGATACCGAGGATGAGCAGTTCTTC. Its protein product is CATSRDTEDEQFF.

Many counts were recorded for this clone. The sample carries other DNA sequences with the same CDR3. The CDR3 nucleotides are TGTGCCAGCAGTTCCTTAGCGGGAGGCACCGGGGAGCTGTTTTTT. Encoded protein: CASSSLAGGTGELFF. This chain links TRBV6-6 with TRBJ2-2; 10 bases align to TRBD2. V lost 4 bases, J lost 4 bases, and 3 bases stayed unmatched. Germline V gives CDR1 MNHNY, CDR2 SVGAGI (reference sequence). CDR3 size: 15 residues.

V and J are TRBV29-1 and TRBJ1-2, with D unclear. This CDR3 comprises 13 residues. Germline V lookup: CDR1 SQVTM, CDR2 ANQGSEA. V was trimmed by 1 base and J by 6 bases, leaving 12 bases between them. The CDR3, as DNA: TGCAGCGTTGAAGCTTGGTCGGCGGATGGCTACACCTTC. Amino acids: CSVEAWSADGYTF.

The CDR3: CASTPGQNNEQFF. The CDR3 nucleotides are TGCGCCAGCACCCCAGGGCAAAACAATGAGCAGTTCTTC. This sequence joins TRBV5-1 and TRBJ2-1; tentative D call: TRBD1 (5 bases). This CDR3 is 13 amino acids long. The germline V gene encodes CDR1 SGHRS and CDR2 YFSETQ. V was clipped by 6 bases and J by 5 bases, with 12 bases between them.

The V gene is TRBV7-2, the J gene TRBJ1-2; unclear D gene. CDR1 is SGHTA and CDR2 is FQGNSA in the germline V gene. With 1 base removed from V and 2 bases from J, the gap between germline ends came to 5 bases. This CDR3 contains 13 residues. The CDR3 here is CASSLERNYGYTF. Here the CDR3 DNA reads TGTGCCAGCAGCTTAGAACGGAACTATGGCTACACCTTC.

The chain uses TRBV9 and TRBJ2-1, with TRBD2 matching over 11 bases. Per the germline V gene, CDR1 is SGDLS and CDR2 is YYNGEE. This CDR3 comprises 15 residues. With 4 bases clipped from V and 10 bases from J, the junction kept 10 bases outside the gene matches. The CDR3 sequence: CASSRGTSGFGEQFF. CDR3 DNA: TGTGCCAGCAGCCGTGGGACTAGCGGCTTCGGGGAGCAGTTCTTC. Full variable domain (missing parts from reference TRBV9 and TRBJ2-1): DSGVTQTPKHLITATGQRVTLRCSPRSGDLSVYWYQQSLDQGLQFLIQYYNGEERAKGNILERFSAQQFPDLHSELNLSSLELGDSALYFCASSRGTSGFGEQFFGPGTRLTVL.